The 26 T cell receptor beta chains given below trace back to one sample, sequenced in a study of Ad26.COV2.S vaccination and SARS-CoV-2 variants. Only in-frame clones appear in the TCRdb table, and some are missing; sequencing was by immunoSEQ multiplex PCR. The sample has 150,000 to 200,000 clones, around 88% seen once; the top ten hold around 6.1%. The starting material was peripheral blood, obtained after recovery from COVID-19. The receptor set was obtained from a human donor who had recovered from COVID-19.

For the CDR3, the DNA is TGTGCCAGCAGCAATGGGCCTCATCGGGGCCAGTCTGCGCAGTATTTT. This translates into CASSNGPHRGQSAQYF. The V call is TRBV7-2, the J call TRBJ2-3, with D perhaps given as TRBD1 or TRBD2 (5 bases each). With 5 bases removed from V and 10 bases from J, the gap between germline ends came to 25 bases. This CDR3 comprises 16 residues. The germline V gene encodes CDR1 SGHTA and CDR2 FQGNSA.

The chain has TRBV6-4 and TRBJ1-6; no reliable D call. This CDR3 comprises 13 residues. Germline CDR1 reads MRHNA; CDR2 reads SNTAGT. The V gene lost 4 bases and the J gene lost 8 bases, with 9 bases spanning the gap. CDR3 DNA sequence: TGTGCCAGCAGTGTGGAGGAAGATTCACCCCTCCACTTT. Its protein is CASSVEEDSPLHF.

V and J are TRBV5-8 and TRBJ1-2; no definite D call. The germline gives CDR1 SGHTS, CDR2 YDEGEE. The CDR3 totals 15 residues. The V and J ends lost 1 base and 6 bases respectively, with 16 bases between them. CDR3 region: CASSLTAEPGDGYTF. For the CDR3, the DNA is TGTGCCAGCAGCTTGACTGCAGAGCCTGGGGATGGCTACACCTTC.

This sequence joins TRBV13 and TRBJ2-7, with 7 bases that match TRBD1. This CDR3 spans 16 amino acids. V gave up 0 bases and J gave up 0 bases; unmatched junction bases: 5. The germline CDR1 and CDR2 sequences are PRHDT and FYEKMQ (reference sequence). The CDR3 loop reads CASSLGFGDSSYEQYF. The CDR3, as DNA: TGTGCCAGCAGCTTAGGGTTCGGGGACAGCTCCTACGAGCAGTACTTC.

This clone showed up just once. The chain uses TRBV6-4 and TRBJ2-7, with no clear D. The CDR3 is 13 amino acids. Per germline, CDR1 MRHNA and CDR2 SNTAGT. The V end lost 6 bases, the J end lost 2 bases, and 11 bases lay between the germline ends. The CDR3 region is CASRPYFPYEQYF. DNA for the CDR3: TGTGCCAGCAGACCTTACTTCCCCTACGAGCAGTACTTC.

V usage is TRBV29-1 and J usage is TRBJ1-6, with 7 bases that match TRBD1. V shed 8 bases and J 6 bases; nucleotides not matched to a gene: 7. Germline lookup yields CDR1 SQVTM and CDR2 ANQGSEA. This CDR3 is built from 13 residues. The CDR3 sequence is CSIRDSINSPLHF. Written as DNA, the CDR3 is TGCAGCATCCGGGACAGCATTAATTCACCCCTCCACTTT.

The CDR3 coding sequence is TGTGCCAGCACCAGGGACTTCACCGGGGAGCTGTTTTTT. Its protein product is CASTRDFTGELFF. The J gene is TRBJ2-2, the V gene TRBV28; possibly TRBD2 for D (6 bases). Trimming removed 7 bases from V and 4 bases from J, with 10 bases in between. The CDR3 is made up of 13 amino acids. Per germline, CDR1 MDHEN and CDR2 SYDVKM.

The chain combines TRBV6-5 with TRBJ1-2, with a tentative D call TRBD1 (6 bases). Germline V lookup: CDR1 MNHEY, CDR2 SVGAGI. The germline V and J ends were trimmed by 7 bases and 1 base, with 10 bases remaining between them. The CDR3 covers 13 residues. CDR3 sequence reads: CASIGQSNYGYTF. CDR3 DNA: TGTGCCAGCATCGGACAGAGTAACTATGGCTACACCTTC.

The rearrangement links TRBV19 to TRBJ1-2; no clear D. The ends were cut back, 4 bases at V and 2 bases at J, with 8 bases in the middle. CDR1 is LNHDA, CDR2 SQIVND, per germline (reference sequence). CDR3 length: 13 residues. The CDR3 region has the DNA TGTGCCAGTAGTAAGATAGAGAACTATGGCTACACCTTC. It specifies CASSKIENYGYTF.

V is TRBV19 and J is TRBJ1-4; possibly TRBD1 for D (5 bases). Germline V gene sequence: CDR1 LNHDA, CDR2 SQIVND (reference sequence). This CDR3 spans 15 amino acids. V lost 4 bases and J 6 bases, leaving 15 bases between the germline ends. The CDR3 loop is CASSTRGRGDEKLFF. Here the CDR3 DNA reads TGTGCCAGTAGTACAAGGGGTCGAGGGGATGAAAAACTGTTTTTT.

V and J are TRBV28 and TRBJ2-6; tentatively, D is TRBD2 (5 bases). V was cut by 3 bases and J by 0 bases, with 12 bases left in between. From germline, CDR1 is MDHEN and CDR2 SYDVKM. The CDR3 runs 17 residues. CDR3 sequence: CASSLFRGNSGANVLTF. The CDR3 DNA is TGTGCCAGCAGTTTGTTTCGGGGTAACTCTGGGGCCAACGTCCTGACTTTC. Full variable domain (remainder filled in from reference TRBV28 and TRBJ2-6): DVKVTQSSRYLVKRTGEKVFLECVQDMDHENMFWYRQDPGLGLRLIYFSYDVKMKEKGDIPEGYSVSREKKERFSLILESASTNQTSMYLCASSLFRGNSGANVLTFGAGSRLTVL.

J is TRBJ2-1 and V is TRBV2; 14 bases are a match to TRBD2. V shed 2 bases, J shed 9 bases, and the junction held 9 bases outside the gene matches. The CDR3 runs to 17 residues. Germline V lookup: CDR1 SNHLY, CDR2 FYNNEI. Here the CDR3 reads CASSESLGLAGEGEQFF. The CDR3 DNA reads as TGTGCCAGCAGTGAATCGTTGGGACTAGCGGGAGAAGGTGAGCAGTTCTTC.

There are a few counts of this clone. The chain is built from TRBV7-3 and TRBJ1-1; no clear D gene. The CDR3 length is 14 residues. CDR1 is SGHTA and CDR2 is FQGTGA in the germline V gene. The V end was cut by 2 bases, the J end by 0 bases, with 7 bases between. The CDR3 reads CASSLSQLNTEAFF. The CDR3, as DNA: TGTGCCAGCAGCTTATCACAACTGAACACTGAAGCTTTCTTT.

This clone was seen a handful of times. The chain is built from TRBV19 and TRBJ2-7; 11 nucleotides agree with TRBD2. J gave up 4 bases and V 5 bases, and 4 bases lay outside the gene matches. The CDR3 spans 14 residues. Germline CDR1 reads LNHDA; CDR2 reads SQIVND (reference sequence). As DNA, the CDR3 is TGTGCCAGTAGTCCTCGGACTAGCGGGTACGAGCAGTACTTC. This encodes CASSPRTSGYEQYF. The full variable domain, rest sourced from reference TRBV19 and TRBJ2-7, is DGGITQSPKYLFRKEGQNVTLSCEQNLNHDAMYWYRQDPGQGLRLIYYSQIVNDFQKGDIAEGYSVSREKKESFPLTVTSAQKNPTAFYLCASSPRTSGYEQYFGPGTRLTVT.

With respect to this clone: Other DNA sequences of this sample code for an identical CDR3. This chain links TRBV12-3 or TRBV12-4 with TRBJ2-1, with D uncertain. The length of the CDR3 is 11 residues. V lost 3 bases, J lost 10 bases, and 7 bases lay in between. DNA of the CDR3: TGTGCCAGCAGTTTGCGGTCAGAGCAGTTCTTC. Translating it yields CASSLRSEQFF.

The chain couples TRBV27 to TRBJ2-7, with D perhaps matching TRBD1 (7 bases). Germline V gene data show CDR1 as MNHEY and CDR2 as SMNVEV (reference sequence). The V gene lost 3 bases and the J gene lost 4 bases, with 16 bases spanning the gap. CDR3 size: 15 residues. The CDR3 loop reads CASSLGTDGTYEQYF. In DNA, the CDR3 is TGTGCCAGCAGTTTGGGGACAGATGGGACTTACGAGCAGTACTTC.

V gene TRBV2 combines with J gene TRBJ1-5, with a weak D call TRBD1 (6 bases). Germline V CDR1 and CDR2: SNHLY, FYNNEI. Trimming stripped 4 bases from V and 7 bases from J, with 17 bases between. The CDR3 loop spans 15 amino acids. CDR3 DNA sequence: TGTGCCAGCAGTGGTGGCTGGGGGACAAGACAGCCCCAGCATTTT. Protein: CASSGGWGTRQPQHF.

This sequence joins TRBV10-2 and TRBJ2-1; 11 bases align to TRBD2. V shed 6 bases and J 8 bases; nucleotides not matched to a gene: 21. CDR3 length: 19 amino acids. Germline lookup yields CDR1 WSHSY and CDR2 SAAADI. This CDR3 reads CASRGTGIIAGGPYDEQFF. Here the CDR3 DNA reads TGCGCCAGCAGGGGGACAGGGATTATAGCGGGAGGGCCATATGATGAGCAGTTCTTC.

The chain couples TRBV2 to TRBJ1-5, with TRBD1 matching 8 bases. The CDR3 is made up of 14 amino acids. V shed 3 bases and J 7 bases; nucleotides not matched to a gene: 5. In germline, CDR1 is SNHLY, CDR2 FYNNEI. CDR3 protein: CASSDRGRQQPQHF. The CDR3 region has the DNA TGTGCCAGCAGTGACAGGGGGCGCCAACAGCCCCAGCATTTT. Supplemented by reference TRBV2 and TRBJ1-5, the full variable domain reads EPEVTQTPSHQVTQMGQEVILRCVPISNHLYFYWYRQILGQKVEFLVSFYNNEISEKSEIFDDQFSVERPDGSNFTLKIRSTKLEDSAMYFCASSDRGRQQPQHFGDGTRLSIL.

The genes are TRBV7-6 and TRBJ2-1; TRBD2 matches 16 bases. The V gene's germline CDR1 is SGHVS and CDR2 FNYEAQ. The CDR3 runs to 17 residues. V shed 5 bases and J 5 bases; nucleotides not matched to a gene: 6. CDR3 region: CASSLLGLAGGNNEQFF. The CDR3 region has the DNA TGTGCCAGCAGCCTCTTGGGACTAGCGGGGGGGAACAATGAGCAGTTCTTC.

The V gene is TRBV5-6, the J gene TRBJ1-4; D not certain. V lost 0 bases, J lost 2 bases, and 11 bases lay in between. The CDR3 runs 16 residues. Looked up from germline, CDR1 is SGHDT and CDR2 is YYEEEE. The DNA of the CDR3 is TGTGCCAGCAGCTTGGCCGCGGGGAGGACTAATGAAAAACTGTTTTTT. Residues: CASSLAAGRTNEKLFF.

Here the CDR3 reads CASSESKGLSTGELFF. The CDR3 region has the DNA TGCGCCAGCAGTGAGTCGAAGGGATTAAGTACCGGGGAGCTGTTTTTT. The chain recombines TRBV10-2 with TRBJ2-2, with unresolved D. The CDR3 is 16 amino acids. Trimming took off 0 bases at V and 5 bases at J, with 13 bases between the two ends. Germline CDR1 reads WSHSY; CDR2 reads SAAADI.

J is TRBJ2-3 and V is TRBV19, with TRBD2 matching 8 bases. In germline, CDR1 is LNHDA, CDR2 SQIVND (reference sequence). V trimming: 3 bases; J trimming: 0 bases; junction bases outside the gene matches: 5. CDR3 length equals 16 residues. CDR3 amino acids: CASSIPGGGSTDTQYF. CDR3 sequence (DNA): TGTGCCAGTAGTATCCCGGGGGGGGGCAGCACAGATACGCAGTATTTT.

The chain carries TRBV10-2 and TRBJ2-4; 10 bases agree with TRBD2. With 2 bases clipped from V and 2 bases from J, the junction kept 0 bases outside the gene matches. The germline V gene encodes CDR1 WSHSY and CDR2 SAAADI. The CDR3 consists of 15 residues. As DNA, the CDR3 is TGCGCCAGCAGTGAGACTAGCGGGACCAAAAACATTCAGTACTTC. Residues: CASSETSGTKNIQYF.

This clone was detected only once. CDR3 residues: CASSFGQIYEQYF. DNA for the CDR3: TGTGCCAGCAGCTTTGGGCAGATCTACGAGCAGTACTTC. The chain recombines TRBV5-4 with TRBJ2-7; D unclear. The CDR3 has 13 residues. V was pared by 2 bases and J by 3 bases, with 9 bases between. The germline gives CDR1 SGHNT, CDR2 YYREEE (reference sequence). Full variable domain (remainder filled in from reference TRBV5-4 and TRBJ2-7): ETGVTQSPTHLIKTRGQQVTLRCSSQSGHNTVSWYQQALGQGPQFIFQYYREEENGRGNFPPRFSGLQFPNYSSELNVNALELDDSALYLCASSFGQIYEQYFGPGTRLTVT.

A single count supports this clone. The J gene is TRBJ2-1, the V gene TRBV3-1 (or the pseudogene TRBV3-2); D may be TRBD2 (6 bases). The CDR3 contains 13 residues. Germline lookup yields CDR1 LGHDT and CDR2 YNNKEL (reference sequence). The V gene lost 3 bases and the J gene lost 8 bases, with 11 bases spanning the gap. CDR3 sequence: CASSQGGSYEQFF. CDR3 coding DNA: TGTGCCAGCAGCCAGGGGGGATCCTATGAGCAGTTCTTC.